The present entry profiles one TCR beta chain with its context. The target antigen is unknown. Assay: immunoSEQ multiplex PCR; the TCRdb copy retains only in-frame clones and omits some. The top ten clones hold about 2% of a sample with some 48,000 clones, roughly 73% of them seen once. The record originates from a study of a mutant IDH1 vaccine in newly diagnosed glioma. Study-level background: Vaccinations were initiated 4-6 weeks following radiotherapy alone, or were given together with temozolomide cycles. Antecedent treatment encompassed radiotherapy, temozolomide, or their combination; the majority received both. Averaging roughly 40 years of age, treated patients were approximately 60% male and approximately 40% female.

CDR1 is LNHNV, CDR2 YYDKDF, per germline (reference sequence). V was pared by 3 bases and J by 2 bases, with 4 bases of the junction left unmatched. CDR3 size: 16 residues. As to time point: week 5, during vaccination. The vaccine gave 300 ug of a 20-mer mutant IDH1 peptide subcutaneously per dose. The sequenced sample was PBMCs, obtained from a glioma patient whose treatment included an IDH1 peptide vaccine. The genes are TRBV15 and TRBJ2-5, with 12 nucleotides matching TRBD2. The clonotype was recovered from a woman between 35 and 50 years old with glioma. CDR3 DNA: TGTGCCACCAGCAGCGGACTAGCGGGGTTTCAAGAGACCCAGTACTTC. This gives the protein CATSSGLAGFQETQYF.